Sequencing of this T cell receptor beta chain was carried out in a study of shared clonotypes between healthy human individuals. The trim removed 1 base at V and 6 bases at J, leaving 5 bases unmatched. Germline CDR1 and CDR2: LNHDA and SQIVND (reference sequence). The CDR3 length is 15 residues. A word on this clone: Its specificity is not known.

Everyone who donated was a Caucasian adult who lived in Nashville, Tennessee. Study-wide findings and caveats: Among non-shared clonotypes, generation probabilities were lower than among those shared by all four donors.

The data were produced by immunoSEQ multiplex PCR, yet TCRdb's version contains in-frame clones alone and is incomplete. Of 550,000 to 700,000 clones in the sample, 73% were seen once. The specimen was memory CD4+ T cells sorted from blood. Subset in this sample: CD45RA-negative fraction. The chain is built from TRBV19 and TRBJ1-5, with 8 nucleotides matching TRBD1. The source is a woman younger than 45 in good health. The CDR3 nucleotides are TGTGCCAGTAGTATAGCAGGGGGCATCGGTCAGCCCCAGCATTTT. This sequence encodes CASSIAGGIGQPQHF.